This T cell receptor (beta chain) stems from a study of PD-L1 blockade in urothelial cancer (dated by TCRdb to 2016 to 2017). Regarding the complete study: Therapy was started at some point between 2012 and 2014 for all patients, and atezolizumab 1,200 mg was administered intravenously every 3 weeks. Twenty-five of 29 patients were identified as males with urothelial cancer of bladder origin, and a prior smoking history was reported by 18 of 29 patients. Patients had an ECOG performance status of 0 or 1 and had received between 0 and 3 prior chemotherapy regimens. Blood samples were analyzed 3 weeks after the start of treatment (second dose) and 6 weeks after the start of treatment. Blood samples gave median yields of around 140,000 T cells and tens of thousands of unique TCRs, along with a median clonality of about 0.084. The study, an exploratory multi-omic analysis, examined somatic, immune and clinical correlates of response to PD-L1 blockade with atezolizumab in urothelial cancer. TCR sequencing covered pretreatment tumor samples and matched, serially collected peripheral blood taken before and after atezolizumab treatment. Durable clinical benefit was defined as a progression-free survival longer than 6 months, and TCR features were additionally tested against progression-free survival and overall survival. Whole exome sequencing and RNA sequencing of pretreatment tumors were performed alongside TCR sequencing in the same patients. About 10 patients reached durable clinical benefit, while roughly 22 patients did not. Under 30 patients had pretreatment blood TCR-seq, roughly 24 had at least one posttreatment blood collection, and roughly 24 had tumor TCR-seq. Study-wide conclusions, independent of this receptor: Because of the small sample size (n ≈ 29) and the many exploratory analyses performed, the results are intended to be regarded as hypothesis-generating. At 3 weeks after the start of treatment, tumor-associated TCR clones in peripheral blood had expanded more in patients with durable benefit (n of about 21, p = 0.022). A pretreatment peripheral blood TCR clonality below the median was linked to improved progression-free and overall survival.

A cohort of 25 to 30 patients with locally advanced or metastatic urothelial carcinoma, treated at Memorial Sloan Kettering on a trial protocol, was included. Peripheral blood mononuclear cells were collected pretreatment and during treatment, at between 1 and 8 total time points per patient. The Qiagen DNeasy Blood extraction kit was used to purify genomic DNA from total PBMCs and tumor samples. PBMCs were collected pretreatment and during treatment and were isolated and stored as previously described. Reading from cysteine to phenylalanine, the CDR3 counts 13 amino acids. The only DNA kept is the CDR3, 39 bases in frame from the first base. The germline V gene provides CDR1 MDHEN and CDR2 SYDVKM. Trimmed from V: 5 bases; trimmed from J: 5 bases; junction bases lacking a gene match: 5. A remark on this clone: What antigen it recognizes has not been identified. No qualities accompany the bases; no much larger clone lies one base away.

Synthetic TCR analog templates were spiked into each PCR so that absolute template abundance could be estimated from read counts. TCRbeta CDR3 regions were amplified from genomic DNA with bias-controlled V and J gene primers using the immunoSEQ assay. Rearranged TCRbeta segments were sequenced at approximately 20X coverage. The original pipeline was this. Clustering was used to correct sequencing errors, and CDR3s were annotated against IMGT so that V, D and J genes could be assigned. Downstream analyses used only productive TCRbeta rearrangements and left out out-of-frame or stop-codon sequences. Clonality was computed as one minus Shannon entropy normalized by the log of the number of unique productive sequences. Clones differing between time points or between blood and tumor were identified using Fisher's exact test with Benjamini-Hochberg correction, with an adjusted p below 0.01 applied as the threshold. TCRdb provides this immuneACCESS table in a form limited to in-frame rearrangements. Some clones are lacking; in checked studies, under half of them reflect an unresolved V gene, and why the rest are absent is not known. For V, J and clone size, that table is used; D and trimming come from the DNA. The sample table shows 28,000 or so clones, and 86% are seen once. The ten biggest clones cover about 33% of the sample.

The sequencing here drew on PBMCs, taken around atezolizumab (anti-PD-L1) treatment. This chain joins TRBV28 to TRBJ2-7; 8 central bases correspond to TRBD2. This TCR was sampled from a man aged 55 to 69 with urothelial cancer. In nucleotide form, the sequence is TGTGCCAGCAGTGCCGCGGGGGGTAACGAGCAGTACTTC. This codes for CASSAAGGNEQYF.